This is a list of T cell receptor beta chains from one sample in a study of OX40 agonist ivuxolimab in advanced cancers. Data came from immunoSEQ multiplex PCR; TCRdb stores just in-frame clones and leaves some out. The repertoire holds 65,000 to 85,000 clones, with 85% as singletons. Sample: CD4+ or CD8+ T cells sorted from blood, taken in a trial of the OX40 agonist ivuxolimab. The receptor set was obtained from an adult with an advanced solid tumor such as melanoma, head and neck, liver or kidney cancer. The CDR3 runs from the conserved cysteine through the conserved F or W. A D gene is named only where the DNA matches it firmly. Expanded clones are given a class, and other clones once, few, many or no size at all.

j_call: TRBJ2-3; d_call: .; clone_size: .; v_call: TRBV2; cdr3_aa: CASSLSGPGHPTDTQYF; cdr3_nt: TGTGCCAGCAGTCTTAGTGGACCGGGACACCCCACAGATACGCAGTATTTT
j_call: TRBJ2-1; d_call: TRBD1; clone_size: once; v_call: TRBV27; cdr3_aa: CASSLLGQGWYNEQFF; cdr3_nt: TGTGCCAGCAGTTTACTCGGACAGGGCTGGTACAATGAGCAGTTCTTC
j_call: TRBJ2-2; d_call: .; clone_size: .; v_call: TRBV7-2; cdr3_aa: CASSRFGQLNTGELFF; cdr3_nt: TGTGCCAGCAGCCGCTTCGGACAGCTAAACACCGGGGAGCTGTTTTTT
j_call: TRBJ2-2; d_call: TRBD1; clone_size: .; v_call: TRBV4-3; cdr3_aa: CASSQDLPSGQGAAGELFF; cdr3_nt: TGCGCCAGCAGCCAAGACCTACCGTCGGGACAGGGGGCTGCCGGGGAGCTGTTTTTT
j_call: TRBJ2-7; d_call: .; clone_size: .; v_call: TRBV6-6; cdr3_aa: CASSPNYEQYF; cdr3_nt: TGTGCCAGCAGCCCTAACTACGAGCAGTACTTC
j_call: TRBJ1-2; d_call: TRBD1; clone_size: .; v_call: TRBV5-6; cdr3_aa: CASSWDVRQGAGYTF; cdr3_nt: TGTGCCAGCAGCTGGGACGTAAGACAGGGGGCTGGCTACACCTTC
j_call: TRBJ2-3; d_call: .; clone_size: .; v_call: TRBV29-1; cdr3_aa: CSDRPGDTQYF; cdr3_nt: TGCAGCGACAGGCCCGGGGATACGCAGTATTTT
j_call: TRBJ2-2; d_call: .; clone_size: .; v_call: TRBV7-3; cdr3_aa: CASSLADPGELFF; cdr3_nt: TGTGCCAGCAGCTTAGCGGATCCCGGGGAGCTGTTTTTT
j_call: TRBJ2-2; d_call: .; clone_size: .; v_call: TRBV9; cdr3_aa: CASSVPGLHTGELFF; cdr3_nt: TGTGCCAGCAGCGTTCCGGGACTTCACACCGGGGAGCTGTTTTTT
j_call: TRBJ2-3; d_call: TRBD2; clone_size: .; v_call: TRBV7-3; cdr3_aa: CASSLSGLAGFTDTQYF; cdr3_nt: TGTGCCAGCAGCTTATCCGGTCTAGCGGGGTTCACAGATACGCAGTATTTT
j_call: TRBJ2-7; d_call: TRBD2; clone_size: .; v_call: TRBV7-8; cdr3_aa: CASSLAPGSGVSYEQYF; cdr3_nt: TGTGCCAGCAGCTTAGCCCCGGGTAGCGGGGTCTCCTACGAGCAGTACTTC
j_call: TRBJ1-2; d_call: .; clone_size: .; v_call: TRBV5-8; cdr3_aa: CASSPLVWYGYTF; cdr3_nt: TGTGCCAGCAGCCCACTGGTTTGGTATGGCTACACCTTC
j_call: TRBJ1-1; d_call: .; clone_size: .; v_call: TRBV11-3; cdr3_aa: CASSRDRMNTEAFF; cdr3_nt: TGTGCCAGCAGCCGGGACCGAATGAACACTGAAGCTTTCTTT
j_call: TRBJ2-7; d_call: TRBD1; clone_size: .; v_call: TRBV13; cdr3_aa: CASRRTGDSYEQYF; cdr3_nt: TGTGCCAGCAGACGGACAGGGGACTCCTACGAGCAGTACTTC
j_call: TRBJ1-2; d_call: .; clone_size: .; v_call: TRBV29-1; cdr3_aa: CSVGLATYGYTF; cdr3_nt: TGCAGCGTTGGGTTAGCGACCTATGGCTACACCTTC
j_call: TRBJ2-1; d_call: TRBD2; clone_size: .; v_call: TRBV10-3; cdr3_aa: CAISDLSGGDSSYNEQFF; cdr3_nt: TGTGCCATCAGTGATCTCAGCGGGGGGGACAGCTCCTACAATGAGCAGTTCTTC
j_call: TRBJ2-1; d_call: TRBD2; clone_size: .; v_call: TRBV29-1; cdr3_aa: CSGYSGAVSYNEQFF; cdr3_nt: TGCAGCGGGTACAGCGGGGCCGTGTCCTACAATGAGCAGTTCTTC
j_call: TRBJ1-3; d_call: .; clone_size: .; v_call: TRBV29-1; cdr3_aa: CSATGGNTIYF; cdr3_nt: TGCAGCGCGACCGGGGGAAACACCATATATTTT
j_call: TRBJ1-1; d_call: .; clone_size: .; v_call: TRBV5-6; cdr3_aa: CASSTPLHNREGRFAEAFF; cdr3_nt: TGTGCCAGCAGCACCCCCCTCCATAACAGGGAGGGTAGGTTCGCTGAAGCTTTCTTT
j_call: TRBJ2-5; d_call: .; clone_size: .; v_call: TRBV6-1; cdr3_aa: CASSGSGAGETQYF; cdr3_nt: TGTGCCAGCAGTGGGTCCGGGGCAGGCGAGACCCAGTACTTC
j_call: TRBJ1-2; d_call: .; clone_size: .; v_call: TRBV2; cdr3_aa: CASSETFTSGATFYGYTF; cdr3_nt: TGTGCCAGCAGTGAAACCTTCACATCGGGGGCTACCTTCTATGGCTACACCTTC
j_call: TRBJ2-4; d_call: .; clone_size: .; v_call: TRBV9; cdr3_aa: CASSPDPTIAKNIQYF; cdr3_nt: TGTGCCAGCAGTCCCGACCCTACTATAGCCAAAAACATTCAGTACTTC
j_call: TRBJ2-2; d_call: .; clone_size: .; v_call: TRBV28; cdr3_aa: CASSPARRDTGELFF; cdr3_nt: TGTGCCAGCAGCCCGGCCAGGAGAGACACCGGGGAGCTGTTTTTT
j_call: TRBJ1-4; d_call: .; clone_size: .; v_call: TRBV7-9; cdr3_aa: CASSLASGRAGEKLFF; cdr3_nt: TGTGCCAGCAGCTTAGCAAGCGGAAGGGCCGGTGAAAAACTGTTTTTT
j_call: TRBJ2-1; d_call: TRBD2; clone_size: few; v_call: TRBV11-3; cdr3_aa: CASSLEIVLAGRYDYNEQFF; cdr3_nt: TGTGCCAGCAGCTTAGAAATTGTGCTAGCGGGGAGATATGACTACAATGAGCAGTTCTTC
j_call: TRBJ1-5; d_call: TRBD1; clone_size: .; v_call: TRBV2; cdr3_aa: CASRDRGINQPQHF; cdr3_nt: TGTGCCAGCAGGGACAGGGGAATCAATCAGCCCCAGCATTTT
j_call: TRBJ1-1; d_call: .; clone_size: .; v_call: TRBV6-1; cdr3_aa: CASSETGTEAFF; cdr3_nt: TGTGCCAGCAGTGAAACAGGCACTGAAGCTTTCTTT
j_call: TRBJ1-2; d_call: .; clone_size: .; v_call: TRBV9; cdr3_aa: CASSQQTGGNGYTF; cdr3_nt: TGTGCCAGCAGCCAACAGACGGGGGGGAATGGCTACACCTTC
j_call: TRBJ2-1; d_call: .; clone_size: .; v_call: TRBV7-6; cdr3_aa: CASSLLQIGNEQFF; cdr3_nt: TGTGCCAGCAGCTTATTACAGATCGGTAATGAGCAGTTCTTC
j_call: TRBJ2-5; d_call: .; clone_size: .; v_call: TRBV19; cdr3_aa: CASSSGETQYF; cdr3_nt: TGTGCCAGTAGTTCGGGAGAGACCCAGTACTTC
j_call: TRBJ1-2; d_call: TRBD1; clone_size: .; v_call: TRBV5-1; cdr3_aa: CASSWQGQGDYGYTF; cdr3_nt: TGCGCCAGCAGCTGGCAGGGACAGGGGGACTATGGCTACACCTTC
j_call: TRBJ1-2; d_call: .; clone_size: .; v_call: TRBV7-3; cdr3_aa: CASSLNRADGYTF; cdr3_nt: TGTGCCAGCAGCTTAAACAGGGCGGATGGCTACACCTTC
j_call: TRBJ2-3; d_call: .; clone_size: .; v_call: TRBV7-2; cdr3_aa: CASSRTSRTDTQYF; cdr3_nt: TGTGCCAGCAGCCGGACTTCCCGCACAGATACGCAGTATTTT
j_call: TRBJ1-2; d_call: TRBD1; clone_size: .; v_call: TRBV14; cdr3_aa: CASSQAGQVYGYTF; cdr3_nt: TGTGCCAGCAGCCAAGCCGGACAGGTCTATGGCTACACCTTC
j_call: TRBJ1-5; d_call: .; clone_size: once; v_call: TRBV27; cdr3_aa: CASSLSWEQPQHF; cdr3_nt: TGTGCCAGCAGTTTATCGTGGGAGCAGCCCCAGCATTTT
j_call: TRBJ2-7; d_call: TRBD1; clone_size: .; v_call: TRBV5-1; cdr3_aa: CASMRDRDYEQYF; cdr3_nt: TGCGCCAGCATGAGGGACAGGGACTACGAGCAGTACTTC
j_call: TRBJ2-3; d_call: .; clone_size: .; v_call: TRBV4-3; cdr3_aa: CASSHLSTDTQYF; cdr3_nt: TGCGCCAGCAGCCACCTGAGCACAGATACGCAGTATTTT
j_call: TRBJ1-2; d_call: TRBD1; clone_size: few; v_call: TRBV7-8; cdr3_aa: CASSLGGNVGQGIYGYTF; cdr3_nt: TGTGCCAGCAGCTTAGGTGGGAACGTAGGACAGGGAATCTATGGCTACACCTTC
j_call: TRBJ2-6; d_call: .; clone_size: .; v_call: TRBV4-1; cdr3_aa: CASSQDRLWGLSGANVLTF; cdr3_nt: TGCGCCAGCAGCCAAGACCGGTTGTGGGGGCTTTCTGGGGCCAACGTCCTGACTTTC
j_call: TRBJ2-7; d_call: TRBD2; clone_size: .; v_call: TRBV27; cdr3_aa: CASSFYGLAGATYEQYF; cdr3_nt: TGTGCCAGCAGTTTTTACGGACTAGCGGGGGCAACCTACGAGCAGTACTTC
j_call: TRBJ1-5; d_call: TRBD1; clone_size: once; v_call: TRBV30; cdr3_aa: CAWSRDRLRPQHF; cdr3_nt: TGTGCCTGGAGTAGGGACAGGCTTAGGCCCCAGCATTTT